This record covers a single T cell receptor (beta chain). This clonotype was detected only once. It has no known antigen specificity. No much larger clone exists at a distance of one base, and base qualities are not known. One read offers little support. PBMCs were isolated by Ficoll-Paque density gradient centrifugation. This record comes from a study of T-cell memory formation after mild COVID-19 (dated by TCRdb to the early 2020s). Concerning the study at large: TCR sequence clusters from the two donors were largely donor specific. In a couple of donors, T-cell clones that expanded and contracted after mild COVID-19 were tracked by sequencing TCRalpha and TCRbeta repertoires over time. Two young, previously healthy adult volunteers, one female and one male, were included in the cohort.

Between the V and J ends, shortened by 3 bases and 6 bases respectively, the junction contains 12 bases. CDR1 and CDR2 (KGHDR, SFDVKD) derive from the germline V gene. The CDR3 covers 14 residues, taking in both the cysteine and the phenylalanine. Only CDR3 DNA remains: 42 bases, in frame from the first base. Study-wide conclusions, independent of this receptor: Contracting CD4+ clones were found mainly in CM and EM memory subsets, while CD8+ clones were enriched in EMRA. Clones that contracted from day 15 to 85 showed balanced CD4/CD8 phenotypes, whereas a second wave of clones that expanded from day 15 to 37 leaned towards CD4+. The second-wave clones that peaked on day 37 were not confirmed to be SARS-CoV-2 specific. The study included only a couple of mild cases, and larger cohorts that include severe cases with pre-infection samples were judged to be necessary. Some responding clones were detected in pre-infection memory, suggesting pre-existing cross-reactive memory T cells joined the SARS-CoV-2 response.

These reads were obtained on an Illumina NovaSeq 6000. TCRalpha and TCRbeta cDNA libraries were constructed by 5'RACE with constant-segment primers, with sample barcodes and unique molecular identifiers being introduced. RNA was extracted from every sample with Trizol reagent. Amplification of the libraries took two PCR steps, and the second step added a second sample barcode plus Illumina TruSeq adapters. Libraries were sequenced on an Illumina NovaSeq with 2 x 150 bp paired-end reads. The paper's processing steps were these. Reads were demultiplexed and collapsed into UMI-guided consensus sequences with migec v1.2.7. With mixcr v2.1.11, UMI consensuses were aligned to TRA and TRB V and J templates and assembled into clonotypes. Expanded or contracted clonotypes were those called significant by both edgeR and NoisET, with noise models trained on biological replicates. For edgeR calls, the cutoffs were a false discovery rate-adjusted p below 0.01 and a log2 fold-change threshold of 1. As an exploratory analysis of dynamics, PCA with hierarchical clustering was applied to max-normalized trajectories of the 1000 most abundant clonotypes. Separately sequenced CD4+ and CD8+ repertoires were used to assign the CD4 or CD8 phenotype of responding clones. The raw public data were reprocessed by TCRdb itself: fastp quality trimming at Q25, MiXCR clonotype calling, in-frame beta chains only. Every entry covers one CDR3 protein and lists the most common genes and DNA from its rows. V and J calls and clone size were set by TCRdb, not the authors. The sample table contains around 300,000 distinct CDR3 sequences; only one count was recorded for roughly 13% of them. In total, the top ten clones hold around a fifth of the sample.

The chain was built from TRBV24-1 and TRBJ2-3; the D segment cannot be called with confidence. The sequence was obtained from a young man who had mild COVID-19 (a few samples of this study predate the infection). The sample titles of this study are shuffled in the database, so cell type and time point are left out; the donor was told from shared clones. The sequenced material came from PBMCs or a T cell subset sorted from them (not recorded which). CDR3 loop: CATSDPSNLDTQYF. In nucleotides, the sequence is TGTGCCACCAGTGATCCCTCCAATCTGGATACGCAGTATTTT.